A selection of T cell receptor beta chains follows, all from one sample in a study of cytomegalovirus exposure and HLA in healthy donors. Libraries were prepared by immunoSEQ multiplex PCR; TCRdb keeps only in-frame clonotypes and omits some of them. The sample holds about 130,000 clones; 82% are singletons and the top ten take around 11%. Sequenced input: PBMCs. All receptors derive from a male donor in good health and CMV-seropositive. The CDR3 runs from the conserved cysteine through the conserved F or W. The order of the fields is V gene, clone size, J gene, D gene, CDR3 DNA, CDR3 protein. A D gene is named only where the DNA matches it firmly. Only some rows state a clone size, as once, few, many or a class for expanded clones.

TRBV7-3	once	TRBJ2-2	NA	TGTGCCAGCAGCTCGCTGGTGGGGCCCGGGGAGCTGTTTTTT	CASSSLVGPGELFF
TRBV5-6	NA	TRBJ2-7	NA	TGTGCCAGCAACAAGTGGGGCCTCGACGAGCAGTACTTC	CASNKWGLDEQYF
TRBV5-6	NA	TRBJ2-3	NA	TGTGCCAGCAGCTTGGATTTGAGGAGAACAGATACGCAGTATTTT	CASSLDLRRTDTQYF
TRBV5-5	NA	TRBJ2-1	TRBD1	TGTGCCAGCAGCTTATTACAGGGGATGCAGCAGTTCTTC	CASSLLQGMQQFF
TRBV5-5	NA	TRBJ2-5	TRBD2	TGTGCCAGCAGCTTCGCGGGAGTGGCGGAGACCCAGTACTTC	CASSFAGVAETQYF
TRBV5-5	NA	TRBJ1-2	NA	TGTGCCAGCAGGCGCGATTTGCTTGGGGGCAAATCAAGTGGCTACACCTTC	CASRRDLLGGKSSGYTF
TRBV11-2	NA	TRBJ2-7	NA	TGTGCCAGCAGCTTCCTCGAGCAGTACTTC	CASSFLEQYF
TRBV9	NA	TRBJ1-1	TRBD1	TGTGCCAGCAGCTCCCGACAGGGGATGAACACTGAAGCTTTCTTT	CASSSRQGMNTEAFF
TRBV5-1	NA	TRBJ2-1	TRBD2	TGCGCCAGCAGCTTGGGCGTAGCGGGAGCGGCGAATGAGCAGTTCTTC	CASSLGVAGAANEQFF
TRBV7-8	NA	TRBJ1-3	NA	TGTGCCAGCAGCTATGGTATTACTGCAAACACCATATATTTT	CASSYGITANTIYF
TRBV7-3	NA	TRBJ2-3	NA	TGTGCCAGCAGCTTAGGACTTACTACAGATACGCAGTATTTT	CASSLGLTTDTQYF
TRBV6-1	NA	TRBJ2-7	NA	TGTGCCAGCAGTGAAGTAGCCGGGAAATCCTACGAGCAGTACTTC	CASSEVAGKSYEQYF
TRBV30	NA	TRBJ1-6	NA	TGTGCCTGGAGTGTTCGGCGGGACGGGAGTGCACCCCTCCACTTT	CAWSVRRDGSAPLHF
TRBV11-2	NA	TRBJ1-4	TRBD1	TGTGCCAGCAGCTGGGGACAGGGCCATAATGAAAAACTGTTTTTT	CASSWGQGHNEKLFF
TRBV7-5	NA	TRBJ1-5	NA	TGTGCCAGAAGCTTTGTGTGGGGACAGGGTGGGAACAATCAGCCCCAGCATTTT	CARSFVWGQGGNNQPQHF
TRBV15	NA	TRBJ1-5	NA	TGTGCCACCAGCAGAGATCCGAATCAGCCCCAGCATTTT	CATSRDPNQPQHF
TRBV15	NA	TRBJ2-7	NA	TGTGCCACCAGCAGAGATCTTGGCTCCTCGTACGAGCAGTACTTC	CATSRDLGSSYEQYF
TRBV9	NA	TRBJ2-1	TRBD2	TGTGCCAGCAGCGATCGGGGGGACGTCTACAATGAGCAGTTCTTC	CASSDRGDVYNEQFF
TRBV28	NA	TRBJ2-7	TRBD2	TGTGCCAGCAGGACCCCTAGCGGGAGGGGAAACGAGCAGTACTTC	CASRTPSGRGNEQYF
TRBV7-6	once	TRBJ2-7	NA	TGTGCCAGCAGCTTAGGCGGTACCTCCTACGAGCAGTACTTC	CASSLGGTSYEQYF
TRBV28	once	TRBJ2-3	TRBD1	TGTGCCAGCAGTTCACCCGGGACAGGGAGGGGAGATACGCAGTATTTT	CASSSPGTGRGDTQYF
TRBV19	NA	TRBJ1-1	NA	TGTGCCAGTAGTATCAGAGACAGTGCCTGGCTGAACACTGAAGCTTTCTTT	CASSIRDSAWLNTEAFF
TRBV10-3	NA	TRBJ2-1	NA	TGTGCCATCACTCTTACAGGGAACTTAAATGAGCAGTTCTTC	CAITLTGNLNEQFF
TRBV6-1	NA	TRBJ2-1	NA	TGTGCCAGCAGTGTGGCTAGCGAGTACAATGAGCAGTTCTTC	CASSVASEYNEQFF
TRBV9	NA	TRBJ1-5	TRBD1	TGTGCCAGCAGCGTAGGGGACAGGGCCAATCAGCCCCAGCATTTT	CASSVGDRANQPQHF
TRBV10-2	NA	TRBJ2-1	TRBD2	TGCGCCAGCGCAGCGGGAGGACACAATGAGCAGTTCTTC	CASAAGGHNEQFF
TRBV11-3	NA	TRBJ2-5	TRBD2	TGTGCCAGCAGCAAGCGGGAGCTGGGGATGGAGACCCAGTACTTC	CASSKRELGMETQYF
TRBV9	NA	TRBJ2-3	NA	TGTGCCAGCAGCGAGACAGGCACAGATACGCAGTATTTT	CASSETGTDTQYF
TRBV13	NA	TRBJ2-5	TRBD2	TGTGCCAGCAGCCAGGAGGGCCTAGCGGGAGTAGAGACCCAGTACTTC	CASSQEGLAGVETQYF
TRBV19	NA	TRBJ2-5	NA	TGTGCCAGTAGTATAGGAGACAGCCAAGAGACCCAGTACTTC	CASSIGDSQETQYF
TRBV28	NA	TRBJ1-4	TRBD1	TGTGCCAGCGGCGAGGCAGGGGGGACGACTAATGAAAAACTGTTTTTT	CASGEAGGTTNEKLFF
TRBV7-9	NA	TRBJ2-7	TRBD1	TGTGCCAGCAGCTTAAGACAGGGCGAGCAGTACTTC	CASSLRQGEQYF
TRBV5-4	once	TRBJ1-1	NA	TGTGCCAGCAGTCGTACCGGGGTCTCTGAAGCTTTCTTT	CASSRTGVSEAFF
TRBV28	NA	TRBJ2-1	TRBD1	TGTGCCAGCACTCAAGCGGGACAGGGGGACAATGAGCAGTTCTTC	CASTQAGQGDNEQFF
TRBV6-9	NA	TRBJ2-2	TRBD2	TGTGCCAGCAGTTATTCTACTTATAGCGGGAGTGGCACCGGGGAGCTGTTTTTT	CASSYSTYSGSGTGELFF
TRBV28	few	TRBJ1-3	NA	TGTGCCAGCAGTTTATGGTCGGGGGGCTCTGGAAACACCATATATTTT	CASSLWSGGSGNTIYF
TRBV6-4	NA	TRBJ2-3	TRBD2	TGTGCCAGCAGTGCCGGGGAGGGCGATACGCAGTATTTT	CASSAGEGDTQYF
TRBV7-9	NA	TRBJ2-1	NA	TGTGCCAGCAGCCAATACGGGAGCACTGAGCAGTTCTTC	CASSQYGSTEQFF
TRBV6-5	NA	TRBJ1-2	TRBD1	TGTGCCACCACTTTAGGGACAGGTTCGGATGGCTACACCTTC	CATTLGTGSDGYTF
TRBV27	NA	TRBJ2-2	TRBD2	TGTGCCAGCAGTTTATATTGGCGGGAGAAGGCCGGGGAGCTGTTTTTT	CASSLYWREKAGELFF
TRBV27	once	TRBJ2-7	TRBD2	TGTGCCAGCAGGGGGACTAGCGGGTTCTACGAGCAGTACTTC	CASRGTSGFYEQYF
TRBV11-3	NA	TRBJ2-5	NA	TGTGCCAGCAGCTCACAGGGTGAAGAGACCCAGTACTTC	CASSSQGEETQYF
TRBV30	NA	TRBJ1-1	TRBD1	TGTGCCTGCACCGGGACAGGGGTCGCTGAAGCTTTCTTT	CACTGTGVAEAFF
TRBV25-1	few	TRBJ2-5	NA	TGTGCCAGCAGTGAAGTAGGAGGGGGCGGGAAGACCCAGTACTTC	CASSEVGGGGKTQYF
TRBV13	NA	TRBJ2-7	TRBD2	TGTGCCAGCAGTGGTTTTTTGAGCGGGACTAACGAGCAGTACTTC	CASSGFLSGTNEQYF
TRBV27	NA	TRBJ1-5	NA	TGTGCCAGCGGGCCGAAGAATAGCAATCAGCCCCAGCATTTT	CASGPKNSNQPQHF
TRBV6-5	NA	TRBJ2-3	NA	TGTGCCAGCAGAGCGGGTCCTGGGGATACGCAGTATTTT	CASRAGPGDTQYF
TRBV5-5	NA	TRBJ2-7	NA	TGTGCCAGCAGACCCAGGAGGGGCGATTCGGGGGAGCAGTACTTC	CASRPRRGDSGEQYF
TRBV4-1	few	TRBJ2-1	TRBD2	TGCGCCAGCAGCCAAGAGGTACTAGCGGGAGGCCCCTTCTCCTACAATGAGCAGTTCTTC	CASSQEVLAGGPFSYNEQFF
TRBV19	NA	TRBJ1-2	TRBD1	TGTGCCAGTACTTGGACAGGAAAGGGCTATGGCTACACCTTC	CASTWTGKGYGYTF
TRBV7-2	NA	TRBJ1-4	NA	TGTGCCAGCAGCCAGGGGCAGGGTGCTAATGAAAAACTGTTTTTT	CASSQGQGANEKLFF
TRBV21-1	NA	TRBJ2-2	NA	TGTGCCAGCAGCAAAGTCGTCGGGGAGCTGTTTTTT	CASSKVVGELFF
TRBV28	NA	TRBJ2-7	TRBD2	TGTGCCAGCAGGAGCGGGAGTAACTACGAGCAGTACTTC	CASRSGSNYEQYF
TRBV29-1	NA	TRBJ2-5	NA	TGCAGCGTCCGGGAAAACCAAGAGACCCAGTACTTC	CSVRENQETQYF